The clone carrying this TCR beta chain occurred once. These data are taken from a study of blood T cell repertoires in COVID-19. Study-level information: Both acute and convalescent COVID-19 samples were obtained from the United States, Italy and Spain. PBMCs, B-cell-depleted T cells, or T cells provided the cDNA or gDNA that made up the material.

V gave up 0 bases and J gave up 7 bases; unmatched junction bases: 7. The CDR3 extends over 15 amino acids. Germline lookup yields CDR1 SNHLY and CDR2 FYNNEI. Original processing methods: Reference gene primer amplification in the assay estimated nucleated cell counts. Repertoires were generated with immunoSEQ multiplex PCR, while TCRdb's copy carries only in-frame clones and drops some. Clonal size and the V and J genes are those of that table, whereas D and trimming came from the DNA. The sample yields 55,000 to 65,000 clones, about nine tenths seen once. This TCR derives from a human donor with active COVID-19. The donor label of this sample is uncertain. The chain is built from TRBV2 and TRBJ1-2, with TRBD1 identical over 8 bases. The specimen sequenced was peripheral blood. CDR3 region: CASSEARRTGSGYTF. For the CDR3, the DNA is TGTGCCAGCAGTGAAGCGCGGAGGACAGGGTCTGGCTACACCTTC.